In its sample, the clone carrying this T cell receptor (beta chain) was seen many times. Its specificity is not known. This specimen belongs to a study of post-analysis software for immune sequencing data. The overall study: Recorded disease courses covered relapsing-remitting, secondary progressive and progressive-relapsing multiple sclerosis. Some patients had no subtype annotation.

Study results and caveats: There was significantly lower normalized Chao1 diversity in multiple sclerosis patients than in controls. The study found TRBV5-6, TRBV5-1 and TRBV20-1 among a few TRBV segments more frequent in patients than controls.

The CDR3 has 15 residues. Trimming cost V 6 bases and J 7 bases, with 19 bases left between them. From germline, CDR1 is MNHEY and CDR2 SVGEGT. Unique molecular identifiers had been added to the TCR beta cDNA libraries. Out of about 0.95 to 10 million T cells, 480,000 or so cDNA molecules were generated. TCRdb ran MiXCR on the PCR reads and lists one entry per CDR3 protein. The table records under 200,000 distinct CDR3 sequences, about 34% of them present only once. V usage is TRBV6-2 or TRBV6-3 and J usage is TRBJ2-1; D might be TRBD2 (8 bases). The source material was blood, sampled after autologous hematopoietic stem cell transplantation. This TCR was recovered from a girl aged 10-17 years with multiple sclerosis. CDR3 in amino acids: CASRGGERESNEQFF. CDR3 DNA sequence: TGTGCCAGCAGAGGGGGCGAGCGGGAGTCTAATGAGCAGTTCTTC.